Given below is one T cell receptor (beta chain) in context. Its antigen is undetermined. The record originates from a study of CD8 T cells in ankylosing spondylitis. The germline V gene encodes CDR1 SEHNR and CDR2 FQNEAQ (reference sequence). The V segment lost 5 bases and the J segment 1 base; nucleotides outside the gene matches: 10. This CDR3 is built from 17 residues. General study results and limits: A motif of 7 to 9 highly homologous TCR beta variants was seen as apparently characteristic of ankylosing spondylitis blood. In synovial fluid and blood from reactive arthritis, some motif variants were previously reported.

Quantitative 5'-RACE was performed with molecular barcodes, and it yielded the TCR beta libraries. TCRdb redid the calling of the 5' RACE reads with MiXCR, one entry per CDR3 protein. The sample shows a few hundred thousand distinct CDR3 sequences, roughly 10% of them seen only once. Sequenced: blood, either unsorted or a sorted T cell fraction (not recorded which). The chain is built from TRBV7-9 and TRBJ2-1; 8 bases fit TRBD1. The source of this sequence is a male donor with ankylosing spondylitis or in good health (not recorded which). CDR3 sequence reads: CASSPKPTGGSYNEQFF. DNA for the CDR3: TGTGCCAGCAGCCCAAAACCTACAGGGGGATCCTACAATGAGCAGTTCTTC.